One sample yielded the 24 T cell receptor beta chains listed below, sequenced in a study of Graves' ophthalmopathy and Graves' hyperthyroidism. RNA served as the template for amplifying TCR beta CDR3 regions. In the first round, RT-PCR was carried out with HTBI primers, and a multiplex PCR formed the second round. TCRdb used MiXCR to reprocess the multiplex PCR reads, holding one entry per CDR3 protein. Of about 390,000 distinct CDR3 sequences listed, roughly 17% are singletons. The sequencing input was peripheral blood. Receptors were obtained from an adult woman with stable Graves' hyperthyroidism.

The rearrangement uses TRBV12-3 or TRBV12-4 and TRBJ1-2, with 9 bases that match TRBD1. V was clipped by 5 bases and J by 7 bases; unmatched bases: 11. This CDR3 is 15 amino acids long. For the CDR3, the DNA is TGTGCCAGCAGTCAAGGACAGGGGCGTGAGTTTGGCTACACCTTC. This translates into CASSQGQGREFGYTF.

This clonotype was seen ten or more times. The chain couples TRBV15 to TRBJ1-1; TRBD1 might be the D (6 bases). Germline CDR1 LNHNV, CDR2 YYDKDF (reference sequence). Trimming cost V 1 base and J 5 bases, with 11 bases left between them. This CDR3 is built from 14 residues. CDR3 loop: CATSRAGEETEAFF. The CDR3 nucleotides are TGTGCCACCAGCAGAGCAGGGGAAGAAACTGAAGCTTTCTTT.

The V gene is TRBV27, the J gene TRBJ1-1; D call uncertain. Germline assignment: CDR1 MNHEY and CDR2 SMNVEV (reference sequence). The CDR3 totals 15 residues. V lost 1 base, J lost 2 bases, and 11 bases lay in between. The CDR3 protein is CASSLYSGLNTEAFF. CDR3 sequence (DNA): TGTGCCAGCAGTTTATATTCTGGGCTAAACACTGAAGCTTTCTTT.

This clonotype was picked up a small number of times. The chain uses TRBV12-3 or TRBV12-4 and TRBJ1-1; the match to TRBD1 covers 8 bases. CDR3 length equals 15 residues. The junction had 7 bases not matched to a gene; V was cut back by 2 bases and J by 5 bases. This CDR3 is CASSLSQGARTEAFF. The CDR3 DNA reads TGTGCCAGCAGTTTAAGTCAGGGGGCGAGGACTGAAGCTTTCTTT.

This clonotype was recorded many times. The DNA for the CDR3 is TGTGCCAGCAGGAAACAGGGTTACGAGCAGTACTTC. This encodes CASRKQGYEQYF. The chain links TRBV28 to TRBJ2-7; weak D call: TRBD1 (6 bases). V was trimmed by 6 bases and J by 4 bases, leaving 10 bases between them. The CDR3 totals 12 residues. Germline V gives CDR1 MDHEN, CDR2 SYDVKM.

In its sample, this clonotype was seen many times. The chain joins TRBV6-2 or TRBV6-3 to TRBJ1-5, with D possibly being TRBD1 (5 bases). With 7 bases removed from V and 7 bases from J, the gap between germline ends came to 11 bases. Germline V lookup: CDR1 MNHEY, CDR2 SVGEGT. The CDR3 length is 12 residues. CDR3 DNA sequence: TGTGCCAGCAATGACAGTCGGCAGCCCCAGCATTTT. It encodes CASNDSRQPQHF.

This clonotype has a count of ten or more. The chain couples TRBV5-5 to TRBJ2-6, with D uncertain. The V gene lost 3 bases and the J gene lost 1 base, with 11 bases spanning the gap. This CDR3 has 16 amino acids. Germline-derived CDR1 and CDR2 are SGHKS and YYEKEE (reference sequence). The CDR3 bases are TGTGCCAGCAGCTCAGGCGATAAGTCTGGGGCCAACGTCCTGACTTTC. This encodes CASSSGDKSGANVLTF.

This clonotype was recorded at least ten times. This rearrangement joins TRBV10-3 to TRBJ2-3; D not resolved. From germline, CDR1 is ENHRY and CDR2 SYGVKD. Trimming pared 0 bases from V and 8 bases from J, leaving 12 bases between. The CDR3 is made up of 14 amino acids. The CDR3 spells CAISESTLVLTQYF. CDR3 nucleotide sequence: TGTGCCATCAGTGAGTCGACTCTGGTCCTTACGCAGTATTTT.

In this sample, this clonotype turned up many times. The chain is built from TRBV6-1 and TRBJ2-5, with D possibly being TRBD1 (7 bases). Germline V gives CDR1 MNHNS, CDR2 SASEGT. The CDR3 loop spans 16 amino acids. The V and J ends lost 1 base and 4 bases respectively, with 16 bases between them. The CDR3 sequence: CASSEEAGAGGETQYF. DNA for the CDR3: TGTGCCAGCAGTGAAGAAGCGGGTGCAGGGGGAGAGACCCAGTACTTC.

This clonotype appeared many times. The chain is built from TRBV7-2 and TRBJ2-7; D is perhaps TRBD1 (5 bases). In germline, CDR1 is SGHTA, CDR2 FQGNSA. CDR3 length: 14 amino acids. The V end lost 1 base, the J end lost 7 bases, and 14 bases lay between the germline ends. The CDR3 here is CASSLGWTQREQYF. CDR3 bases: TGTGCCAGCAGCTTAGGGTGGACACAAAGGGAGCAGTACTTC.

This clonotype was seen ten or more times. The rearrangement uses TRBV20-1 and TRBJ2-7, with D perhaps matching TRBD1 (5 bases). With 2 bases removed from V and 1 base from J, the gap between germline ends came to 9 bases. Germline CDR1 is DFQATT and CDR2 is SNEGSKA (reference sequence). CDR3 length equals 13 residues. CDR3 in amino acids: CSARTGFSYEQYF. Written as DNA, the CDR3 is TGCAGTGCTAGAACAGGATTTTCCTACGAGCAGTACTTC.

For this clonotype: Because the CDR3 is missing its conserved closing phenylalanine or tryptophan, this is likely a read error. The genes are TRBV7-2 and TRBJ2-5; 9 bases agree with TRBD2. Per the germline V gene, CDR1 is SGHTA and CDR2 is FQGNSA. This CDR3 region has 13 residues. Here the CDR3 DNA reads TGTGCCAGCAAGGCGGGAGGGCAAGAGTCCCAGTACTAC. This sequence encodes CASKAGGQESQYY.

This clonotype has a count of ten or more. The chain is built from TRBV19 and TRBJ2-6; possible D gene TRBD1, 6 bases. Germline V gene data show CDR1 as LNHDA and CDR2 as SQIVND (reference sequence). This CDR3 region has 16 residues. The V gene lost 7 bases and the J gene lost 0 bases, with 13 bases spanning the gap. CDR3 protein: CASNGQRASGANVLTF. CDR3 DNA: TGTGCCAGTAACGGACAGCGCGCCTCTGGGGCCAACGTCCTGACTTTC.

This clonotype occurred many times. The V call is TRBV12-3 or TRBV12-4, the J call TRBJ2-7; D unresolved. V was clipped by 6 bases and J by 5 bases, with 17 bases between them. The CDR3 contains 14 residues. CDR3 sequence (DNA): TGTGCCAGCAGGGTACTTGGCCGTAAGGACGAGCAGTACTTC. Translation gives CASRVLGRKDEQYF.

This clonotype showed up many times. The chain recombines TRBV6-1 with TRBJ1-1; 7 bases line up with TRBD1. The CDR3 has 17 residues. The germline V gene encodes CDR1 MNHNS and CDR2 SASEGT. Trimming removed 0 bases from V and 9 bases from J; junction bases left unmatched: 16. The CDR3: CASSEALRLQGTAKAFF. The CDR3 coding sequence is TGTGCCAGCAGTGAAGCGCTAAGATTACAGGGGACGGCTAAAGCTTTCTTT.

This clonotype was seen at least ten times. The chain links TRBV7-8 to TRBJ1-3; the match to TRBD1 covers 8 bases. The CDR3 contains 15 residues. Looked up from germline, CDR1 is SGHVS and CDR2 is FQNEAQ. The ends lost 5 bases at V and 3 bases at J; junction bases unmatched: 6. CDR3 sequence: CASSQGTGLGNTIYF. The CDR3 bases are TGTGCCAGCAGCCAAGGGACAGGACTTGGAAACACCATATATTTT.

This clonotype was picked up many times. CDR3 in amino acids: CSVEEVQGISGELFF. CDR3 nucleotide sequence: TGCAGCGTTGAAGAAGTCCAGGGTATCTCCGGGGAGCTGTTTTTT. The V and J genes are TRBV29-1 and TRBJ2-2; a weak D match, TRBD1 (5 bases). V was cut by 0 bases and J by 6 bases, with 14 bases left in between. This CDR3 is 15 amino acids long. Germline V CDR1 and CDR2: SQVTM, ANQGSEA.

This clonotype appeared many times. The chain couples TRBV6-1 to TRBJ2-5, with 7 bases lining up with TRBD1. The germline gives CDR1 MNHNS, CDR2 SASEGT. This CDR3 spans 13 amino acids. V lost 4 bases, J lost 3 bases, and 2 bases stayed unmatched. The DNA for the CDR3 is TGTGCCAGCAGTGGGGACAGAAAAGAGACCCAGTACTTC. As protein: CASSGDRKETQYF.

This clonotype appeared many times. A read error may account for a junction end that differs from germline. V gene TRBV3-1 combines with J gene TRBJ1-1; D is unresolved. CDR1 is LGHDT and CDR2 is YNNKEL in the germline V gene (reference sequence). CDR3 length equals 13 residues. DNA for the CDR3: TGTGCCAGCAGCCAACGCAGGAACGCTGAAGCTTTCTTT. Its protein product is CASSQRRNAEAFF.

This clonotype is a singleton in its sample. This may stem from a read error, because a much larger clone lies one nucleotide away. V gene TRBV20-1 combines with J gene TRBJ2-7; 12 bases map to TRBD2. Germline assignment: CDR1 DFQATT and CDR2 SNEGSKA (reference sequence). This CDR3 contains 16 residues. Unmatched junction bases numbered 5, after V lost 2 bases and J lost 0 bases. The CDR3 spells CSARPWTSGNSYEQYF. CDR3 sequence (DNA): TGCAGTGCTAGACCTTGGACTAGCGGGAACTCCTACGAGCAGTACTTC.

As concerns this clonotype: As the CDR3 is not closed by the conserved phenylalanine or tryptophan, this likely results from a read error. The chain employs TRBV5-1 and TRBJ1-1, with unresolved D. This CDR3 region has 11 residues. Germline CDR1 is SGHRS and CDR2 is YFSETQ. The CDR3 reads CSSSLNTEAFI. The CDR3 bases are TGCTCCAGCAGCCTGAACACTGAAGCTTTCATT.

This clonotype was recorded many times. V usage is TRBV7-9 and J usage is TRBJ1-1; perhaps TRBD1 as D (5 bases). CDR3 length: 15 residues. V lost 5 bases and J lost 6, with 19 bases in between. Germline V gives CDR1 SEHNR, CDR2 FQNEAQ (reference sequence). CDR3 nucleotides: TGTGCCAGCAGCCAAAATACAGGATGGAGGGCTGAAGCTTTCTTT. As protein: CASSQNTGWRAEAFF.

This clonotype was seen at least ten times. The rearrangement joins TRBV20-1 to TRBJ1-2; 7 bases fit TRBD1. Germline-derived CDR1 and CDR2 are DFQATT and SNEGSKA (reference sequence). The V gene end was trimmed by 6 bases and the J gene end by 5 bases; junction bases not matched to a gene: 12. CDR3 length: 14 amino acids. The CDR3: CSAIGDRDRYGYTF. For the CDR3, the DNA is TGCAGTGCCATAGGAGACAGGGACCGGTATGGCTACACCTTC.

This clonotype was detected ten times or more. The chain employs TRBV2 and TRBJ1-5, with D possibly matching TRBD1 (6 bases). V lost 6 bases to trimming and J lost 3 bases, with 15 bases between them. The CDR3 runs 15 residues. Germline CDR1 and CDR2: SNHLY and FYNNEI. Here the CDR3 reads CASRGSTGNNQPQHF. CDR3 coding DNA: TGTGCCAGCAGGGGTAGTACAGGGAACAATCAGCCCCAGCATTTT.